This T cell receptor beta chain was recorded in a study of a mutant IDH1 vaccine in newly diagnosed glioma. Study details: In weeks 1, 3, 5, 7, 11, 15, 19 and 23, patients were vaccinated. The initiation of vaccination occurred 4-6 weeks after radiotherapy alone, or with temozolomide cycles.

About this clone itself: As yet, its antigen is unknown. Other DNA sequences of this sample code for an identical CDR3.

Time point noted: week 11, during vaccination. Each vaccine dose was 300 ug of mutant IDH1 20-mer peptide, with topical imiquimod. Study-level findings and limits: The authors found pseudoprogression apparently unrelated to changes in top peripheral T cell clonotypes.

Germline-derived CDR1 and CDR2 are LNHDA and SQIVND (reference sequence). V lost 0 bases and J lost 6, with 9 bases in between. The CDR3 covers 14 residues. Produced via immunoSEQ multiplex PCR; TCRdb's table is partial and in-frame only. The data hold fewer than 70,000 clones, with about 88% observed a single time. The sample in question was PBMCs, obtained from a glioma patient whose treatment included an IDH1 peptide vaccine. The origin of this receptor is a middle-aged man with glioma. The V call is TRBV19, the J call TRBJ1-5; tentative D call: TRBD1 (5 bases). CDR3 amino acids: CASSIDPGGQPQHF. The CDR3 region has the DNA TGTGCCAGTAGTATAGATCCTGGGGGTCAGCCCCAGCATTTT.